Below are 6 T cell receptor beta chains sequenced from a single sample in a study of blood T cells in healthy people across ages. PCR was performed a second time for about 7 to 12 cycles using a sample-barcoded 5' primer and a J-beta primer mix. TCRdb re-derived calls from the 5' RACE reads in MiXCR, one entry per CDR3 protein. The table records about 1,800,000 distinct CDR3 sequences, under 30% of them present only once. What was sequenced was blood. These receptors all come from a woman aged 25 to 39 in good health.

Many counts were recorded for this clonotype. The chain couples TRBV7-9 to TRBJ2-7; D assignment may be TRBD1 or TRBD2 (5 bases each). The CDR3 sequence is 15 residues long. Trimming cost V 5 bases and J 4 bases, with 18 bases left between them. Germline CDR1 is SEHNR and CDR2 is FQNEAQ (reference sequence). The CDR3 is CASSHTGQGRYEQYF. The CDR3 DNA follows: TGTGCCAGCAGCCACACGGGGCAGGGTAGATACGAGCAGTACTTC.

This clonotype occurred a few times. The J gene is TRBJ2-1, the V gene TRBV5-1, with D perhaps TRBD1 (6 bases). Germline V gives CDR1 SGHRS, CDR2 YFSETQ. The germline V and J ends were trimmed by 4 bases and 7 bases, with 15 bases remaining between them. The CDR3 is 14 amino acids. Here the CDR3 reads CASSLRTGLNEQFF. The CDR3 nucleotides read TGCGCCAGCAGCCTTAGAACAGGGCTGAATGAGCAGTTCTTC.

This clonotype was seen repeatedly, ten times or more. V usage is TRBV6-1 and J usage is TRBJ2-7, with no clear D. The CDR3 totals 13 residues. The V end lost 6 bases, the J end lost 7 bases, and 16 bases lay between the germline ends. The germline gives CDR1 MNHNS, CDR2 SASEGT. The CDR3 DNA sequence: TGTGCCAGCAGGCAGGTCAGAGAGAGTGAGCAGTACTTC. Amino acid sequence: CASRQVRESEQYF.

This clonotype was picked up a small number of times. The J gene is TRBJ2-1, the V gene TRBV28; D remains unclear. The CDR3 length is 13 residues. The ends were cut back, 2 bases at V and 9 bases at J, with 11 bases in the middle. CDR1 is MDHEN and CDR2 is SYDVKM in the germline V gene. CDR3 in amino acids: CASSLVSPGEQFF. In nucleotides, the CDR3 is TGTGCCAGCAGTTTAGTCTCCCCGGGTGAGCAGTTCTTC.

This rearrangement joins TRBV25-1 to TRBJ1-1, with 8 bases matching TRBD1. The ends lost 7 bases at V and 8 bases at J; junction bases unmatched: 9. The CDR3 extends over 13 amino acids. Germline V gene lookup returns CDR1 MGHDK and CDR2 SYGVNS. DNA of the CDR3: TGTGCCAGCACAACAGGGGGAAGCCTGGAAGCTTTCTTT. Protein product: CASTTGGSLEAFF.

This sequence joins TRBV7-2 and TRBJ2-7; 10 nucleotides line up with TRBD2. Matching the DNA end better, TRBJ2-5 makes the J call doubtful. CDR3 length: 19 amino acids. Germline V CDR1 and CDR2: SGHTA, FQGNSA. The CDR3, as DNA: TGTGCCAGCAGCCCCTATGGGACTAGGAGCGGGGGGGCCGACGAGACCCAGTACTTC. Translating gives CASSPYGTRSGGADETQYF.